Listed below are T cell receptor beta chains from one sample, sequenced in a study of tumor and adjacent non-tumor tissue in lung cancer. TCRdb re-called the multiplex PCR reads with MiXCR, one entry per CDR3 protein. This sample has some 100,000 distinct CDR3 sequences, with 65% found just once. The material sequenced was distant non-tumor lung tissue. These TCRs come from a man younger than 45 with non-small cell lung cancer. CDR3s include the opening cysteine and the closing phenylalanine or tryptophan. The D gene is left open where the match is weak. Expanded clones get a size class; other rows say once, few or many, or leave the size out.

D,V,J,length,size,DNA,CDR3
.,TRBV11-2,TRBJ2-7,15,.,TGTACCAGCAGCTTAGGAGGGACAGCCTCCTACGAGCAGTACTTC,CTSSLGGTASYEQYF
.,TRBV12-3/TRBV12-4,TRBJ2-3,12,.,TGTGCCAGCGGGCTGGTTTCGTATACGCAGTATTTT,CASGLVSYTQYF
.,TRBV11-2,TRBJ2-7,15,few,TGTGCCAGCAGCTTAAAAGGGTTAAGCTCCTACGAGCAGTACTTC,CASSLKGLSSYEQYF
.,TRBV11-3,TRBJ2-7,14,once,TGTGCCAGCAGCTTATGTCCAGCAGCCTACGAGCAGTATTTC,CASSLCPAAYEQYF
TRBD1,TRBV20-1,TRBJ1-2,15,.,TGCAATGCTATGGGGTTAAGGACAGGGGGCAGGGGCTACACCTTC,CNAMGLRTGGRGYTF
.,TRBV7-8,TRBJ1-3,13,once,TGTGCCAGCAGCCGGGACTCTGGAGACACCATATATTTT,CASSRDSGDTIYF
.,TRBV27,TRBJ2-3,13,few,TGTGCCAGCAGTTCACGGGACGGAGATACGCAGTATTTT,CASSSRDGDTQYF
.,TRBV20-1,TRBJ2-5,11,many,TGCAGTGCCGCCCCAGAAGAGACCCAGTACTTC,CSAAPEETQYF
.,TRBV7-9,TRBJ2-5,18,.,TGTGCCAGCAGCTTAGCGCCCCCAGACGGGTCTTACCAAGAGACCCAGTACTTC,CASSLAPPDGSYQETQYF
.,TRBV6-5,TRBJ2-5,11,.,TGTGCCAGCAGTTACGGGGAGACCCAGTCCTTT,CASSYGETQSF
.,TRBV11-1,TRBJ2-1,14,.,TGTGCCAGCAGCGACCTGGACACCTCCCATGCGCAGTTCTTC,CASSDLDTSHAQFF
TRBD1,TRBV11-2,TRBJ2-1,18,.,TGTGCCAGCAGCTTACGTGTCGGGCTAGAGGGGGCCTACAATGAACAGTTCTTC,CASSLRVGLEGAYNEQFF
.,TRBV5-5,TRBJ2-7,17,.,TGTGCTAGCAGCCCCAACCCCTCCTCTACCGGGGTCTACGAGCAGTACTTC,CASSPNPSSTGVYEQYF
TRBD1,TRBV6-5,TRBJ2-7,15,many,TGTGCCAGCAGTTACTGGGGACAGGGTTACTACGAGCAGTACTTC,CASSYWGQGYYEQYF
TRBD1,TRBV4-3,TRBJ1-2,18,.,TGCGCCGTCAGCCCCGCCCCCTCCCGACAGGGGGCAGGTGAAGGCTACACCTTC,CAVSPAPSRQGAGEGYTF
.,TRBV20-1,TRBJ2-1,16,many,TGCAGTGCTAGAGATCTCGCCCCGCGGGCCCAAGGGGAGCAGTTCTTC,CSARDLAPRAQGEQFF
TRBD2,TRBV4-2,TRBJ2-5,16,.,TGTGCCAGCGGCTTGGTTCGCGGGAGGGCCCGGGAGACCCAGTACTTC,CASGLVRGRARETQYF
TRBD1,TRBV6-5,TRBJ2-2,15,.,TGTGCCAGCAGTGCCTGGGACAGCCGATCTGGGGAGCCGTATTTT,CASSAWDSRSGEPYF
TRBD1,TRBV20-1,TRBJ2-2,15,once,TGTAGTTCGCGAATACAGGGGGATCTCTCCGGGGAGCTGTTTTTT,CSSRIQGDLSGELFF
TRBD1,TRBV6-5,TRBJ1-1,13,once,TGTGACAGCAGTTACACAGGGGGCACTGAGGCTTTCTTT,CDSSYTGGTEAFF
.,TRBV20-1,TRBJ2-3,13,.,.,CSVAEGSTDTHYF
.,TRBV29-1,TRBJ2-1,14,few,TGCAGCGCCCAGGGTAGTTCCCTGACCAATGAGCAGTTCTTC,CSAQGSSLTNEQFF
TRBD2,TRBV20-1,TRBJ2-1,14,many,TGCAGTGCTCCTAGCGGGGGGCGGTCGGATGAGCAGTTCTTC,CSAPSGGRSDEQFF
TRBD2,TRBV4-1,TRBJ2-2,19,.,TGCGCCAGCAGCCAAAACCCGTTTGGACTAGCGGGAGGCACCGGGGAGCTGTTTTTT,CASSQNPFGLAGGTGELFF
.,TRBV6-5,TRBJ2-2,15,.,TGTGCCGGTAGTGCCTGGGACAGCCGATCGGGGGAACTGTTTTTT,CAGSAWDSRSGELFF
.,TRBV4-3,TRBJ2-2,17,.,TGCGCCAGCAGCTCGACCTCGGGACACGGGTTTACCGGGGAGCTGTCTTTT,CASSSTSGHGFTGELSF
TRBD1,TRBV11-2,TRBJ2-2,19,.,TGTGCCAGCAGATTCGATACTAAGCCGGGACAGGGGGTTGTCCGGGAGCTGTTTTTT,CASRFDTKPGQGVVRELFF
TRBD1,TRBV20-1,TRBJ2-7,14,.,TGCAATGTTAGACAAACAGGGGGCGGTTACGAGCAGTACTTC,CNVRQTGGGYEQYF
TRBD2,TRBV6-4,TRBJ2-3,16,.,TGTGCCAGCAGTGACCTTAGCGGGGCCGGTTCATATACGCAGTATTTT,CASSDLSGAGSYTQYF
TRBD1,TRBV20-1,TRBJ1-6,15,many,TGCAGTGCTCCCGAGACAGGGAACGAAGATTCACCCCTCCACTTT,CSAPETGNEDSPLHF
.,TRBV20-1,TRBJ2-1,12,once,TGCAATCTTCCGTCAGATCACCAAGAGCAGTTCTTC,CNLPSDHQEQFF
.,TRBV11-2,TRBJ2-1,13,.,TGTGCCAGCAGCCTCCGACTAGTCTATGAGCAGTTCTTC,CASSLRLVYEQFF
.,TRBV6-2/TRBV6-3,TRBJ1-2,15,.,TGTGTCAGCTGTTCCTTTGACCGGGGCGGGGATGGCTACACCTTC,CVSCSFDRGGDGYTF
TRBD2,TRBV6-5,TRBJ2-1,13,many,TGTGCCAGCAGAAGAGCGGGGGGTAGTGAGCAGTTCTTC,CASRRAGGSEQFF
TRBD1,TRBV20-1,TRBJ1-1,14,once,TGCAGAGCTCCTCCCCGGGACAGAAAGGCTGAAGCTTTCTTT,CRAPPRDRKAEAFF